The source of this T cell receptor beta chain is a study of Tregs in tolerant kidney transplant recipients. A word on this clone: Its target is unknown.

The CDR3 has 17 residues. V dropped 0 bases and J dropped 3 bases, with 17 bases sitting between them. Germline V gene sequence: CDR1 LNHNV, CDR2 YYDKDF (reference sequence). General study results and limits: Expanding Tregs on activated donor B cells appeared to best identify donor-specific TCRbeta clones. Findings come from small patient numbers and require larger validation.

Thawed PBMCs were FACS-sorted into unstimulated CD4+CD25+CD127- regulatory T cells, CD4+CD25- non-regulatory cells, CD4 and CD8 cells. The table came from immunoSEQ multiplex PCR; TCRdb's copy has only in-frame clones and leaves some out. The profile shows about 240,000 clones, roughly 80% of them singletons. The sequencing sample was made of CD4+ T cells from blood. The receptor comes from a human donor in good health. The J gene is TRBJ2-5, the V gene TRBV15; perhaps D is TRBD1 or TRBD2 (5 bases each). CDR3 loop: CATSRDRGQVPKETQYF. In DNA form, the CDR3 reads TGTGCCACCAGCAGAGATCGGGGCCAGGTCCCTAAAGAGACCCAGTACTTC.